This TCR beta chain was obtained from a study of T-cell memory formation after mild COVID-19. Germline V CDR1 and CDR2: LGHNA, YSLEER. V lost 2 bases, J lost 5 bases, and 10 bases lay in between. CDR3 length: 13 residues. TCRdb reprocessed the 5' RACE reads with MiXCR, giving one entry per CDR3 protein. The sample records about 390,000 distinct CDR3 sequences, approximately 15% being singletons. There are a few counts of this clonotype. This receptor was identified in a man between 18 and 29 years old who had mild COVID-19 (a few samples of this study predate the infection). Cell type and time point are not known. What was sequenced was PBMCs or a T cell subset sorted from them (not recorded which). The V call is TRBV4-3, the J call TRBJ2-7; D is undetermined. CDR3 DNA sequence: TGCGCCAGCAGCCAATTTTTGGGAAACGAGCAGTACGTC. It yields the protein CASSQFLGNEQYV.